Many counts were recorded for the clone carrying this T cell receptor (beta chain). The antigen is undetermined. Participants, patients aged 18 to 65, had newly diagnosed hyperthyroidism with a duration under 2 months. V shed 4 bases and J 2 bases; nucleotides not matched to a gene: 4. CDR3 size: 14 residues. Germline CDR1 reads SGHRS; CDR2 reads YFSETQ. Amplification of TCR beta CDR3 regions was performed using RNA transcripts as template. The primer set for the first-round RT-PCR of the TCR CDR3 was HTBI. TCRdb fed the multiplex PCR reads into MiXCR, producing one record per CDR3 protein. Here the sample spans some 350,000 distinct CDR3 sequences, around a quarter being singletons. These data come from a study of T cells in Graves' hyperthyroidism and ophthalmopathy. Study results and limitations: Model-based prediction identified ophthalmopathy a median 6.5 months prior to its onset.

This chain links TRBV5-1 with TRBJ2-3; 7 nucleotides match TRBD2. Sequencing input: blood. The TCR sequence derives from a man aged 45-65 years with Graves' hyperthyroidism. This CDR3 reads CASSPSGITDTQYF. The CDR3, as DNA: TGCGCCAGCAGCCCTAGCGGCATCACAGATACGCAGTATTTT.